Listed here are 20 T cell receptor beta chains from one sample, sequenced in a study of OX40 agonist ivuxolimab in advanced cancers. Produced via immunoSEQ multiplex PCR; TCRdb's table is partial and in-frame only. This table holds some 30,000 clones, 70% to 85% found once. The source material was CD4+ or CD8+ T cells sorted from blood, sampled in a trial of the OX40 agonist ivuxolimab. These receptors came from an adult with an advanced solid tumor such as melanoma, head and neck, liver or kidney cancer.

The chain joins TRBV7-2 to TRBJ2-3; 10 bases are a match to TRBD2. From germline, CDR1 is SGHTA and CDR2 FQGNSA. This CDR3 is built from 14 residues. Unmatched junction bases numbered 2, after V lost 7 bases and J lost 1 base. The CDR3 protein is CASILAGGTDTQYF. The CDR3 DNA sequence: TGTGCCAGCATCCTAGCGGGGGGCACAGATACGCAGTATTTT.

The V call is TRBV7-9, the J call TRBJ1-2; no clear D gene. Germline CDR1 reads SEHNR; CDR2 reads FQNEAQ (reference sequence). The V end was cut by 0 bases, the J end by 8 bases, with 7 bases between. The CDR3 runs 12 residues. The CDR3 is CASSLAGEGYTF. The CDR3 coding sequence is TGTGCCAGCAGCTTAGCTGGGGAAGGCTACACCTTC.

The chain employs TRBV5-6 and TRBJ1-1; D remains unclear. Germline V gene sequence: CDR1 SGHDT, CDR2 YYEEEE. With 1 base removed from V and 7 bases from J, the gap between germline ends came to 8 bases. CDR3 length equals 12 residues. For the CDR3, the DNA is TGTGCCAGCAGCTTGCAACTCGGTGAAGCTTTCTTT. This encodes CASSLQLGEAFF. Looking up the rest from reference TRBV5-6 and TRBJ1-1 gives the full variable domain: DAGVTQSPTHLIKTRGQQVTLRCSPKSGHDTVSWYQQALGQGPQFIFQYYEEEERQRGNFPDRFSGHQFPNYSSELNVNALLLGDSALYLCASSLQLGEAFFGQGTRLTVV.

The chain carries TRBV5-4 and TRBJ2-5; D unclear. With the DNA end fitting TRBJ2-7 better, the J assignment may be wrong. There are 14 residues in the CDR3. Germline V gene data show CDR1 as SGHNT and CDR2 as YYREEE (reference sequence). The CDR3, as DNA: TGTGCCAGCAGTCAAGATAGGAGCTCCTACGAGCAGTACTTC. This codes for CASSQDRSSYEQYF.

The chain employs TRBV29-1 and TRBJ1-2; D possibly corresponds to TRBD1 (5 bases). This CDR3 is 12 amino acids long. Trimming removed 2 bases at V and 4 bases at J, with 8 bases between. Germline assignment: CDR1 SQVTM and CDR2 ANQGSEA. The CDR3 DNA is TGCAGCGTTGAATCCGGGGGCTATGGCTACACCTTC. Protein product: CSVESGGYGYTF.

The genes are TRBV28 and TRBJ2-3; 8 nucleotides align to TRBD2. J was trimmed by 1 base and V by 5 bases; bases with no gene match: 8. Germline V gene lookup returns CDR1 MDHEN and CDR2 SYDVKM. This CDR3 is 16 amino acids long. CDR3: CASSQAGVFGTDTQYF. CDR3 nucleotide sequence: TGTGCCAGCAGTCAAGCGGGGGTGTTTGGCACAGATACGCAGTATTTT.

CDR3 bases: TGTGCCAGCAGTTTAGGGTACGGGTATAGGCAGCCCCAGCATTTT. As protein: CASSLGYGYRQPQHF. The chain has TRBV28 and TRBJ1-5; D gene unclear. The germline CDR1 and CDR2 sequences are MDHEN and SYDVKM. Deletions cut 2 bases from V and 7 bases from J, with 15 bases between. The CDR3 is 15 amino acids.

This chain links TRBV6-5 with TRBJ1-1; a possible D gene is TRBD1 (5 bases). This CDR3 has 15 amino acids. From germline, CDR1 is MNHEY and CDR2 SVGAGI. V was pared by 5 bases and J by 1 base, with 14 bases between. The CDR3, as DNA: TGTGCCAGCAGTCCAACAAACGACAGGAACACTGAAGCTTTCTTT. Amino acids: CASSPTNDRNTEAFF.

This chain joins TRBV19 and TRBJ1-1; TRBD1 matches at 10 bases. The CDR3 is 16 residues long. The germline CDR1 and CDR2 sequences are LNHDA and SQIVND (reference sequence). V shed 6 bases and J 4 bases; nucleotides not matched to a gene: 11. The CDR3 protein is CASSSGTGVHGTEAFF. The DNA for the CDR3 is TGTGCCAGTAGCTCCGGGACAGGGGTGCATGGCACTGAAGCTTTCTTT.

This clone has just a few counts. This rearrangement joins TRBV5-6 to TRBJ2-7, with a possible D match to TRBD1 (6 bases). The V gene lost 4 bases and the J gene lost 4 bases, with 12 bases spanning the gap. The CDR3 is 13 residues long. CDR1 is SGHDT and CDR2 is YYEEEE in the germline V gene. The CDR3 DNA reads as TGTGCCAGCAGCACGGGACATCTATACGAGCAGTACTTC. Its protein is CASSTGHLYEQYF.

The chain is built from TRBV12-5 and TRBJ2-1, with D maybe TRBD2 (5 bases). The V gene's germline CDR1 is LGHNT and CDR2 FRNRAP. V dropped 7 bases and J dropped 8 bases, with 15 bases sitting between them. The CDR3 covers 13 residues. The CDR3 sequence is CASVTGEGYEQFF. The CDR3 DNA reads TGTGCTAGTGTTACCGGAGAGGGCTATGAGCAGTTCTTC. The full variable domain, in which reference TRBV12-5 and TRBJ2-1 provide the parts outside the CDR3, is DARVTQTPRHKVTEMGQEVTMRCQPILGHNTVFWYRQTMMQGLELLAYFRNRAPLDDSGMPKDRFSAEMPDATLATLKIQPSEPRDSAVYFCASVTGEGYEQFFGPGTRLTVL.

The genes are TRBV4-1 and TRBJ1-6; D not resolved. The CDR3 runs 16 residues. V lost 4 bases to trimming and J lost 6 bases, with 16 bases between them. Germline V lookup: CDR1 MGHRA, CDR2 YSYEKL. The CDR3 loop is CASSLTPGGFNSPLHF. In DNA form, the CDR3 reads TGCGCCAGCAGCCTCACTCCAGGAGGCTTTAATTCACCCCTCCACTTT.

This clone was recorded once. This chain links TRBV9 with TRBJ1-3; TRBD1 is a possible D gene (6 bases). This CDR3 comprises 16 residues. Trimming removed 2 bases from V and 4 bases from J, with 16 bases in between. The germline gives CDR1 SGDLS, CDR2 YYNGEE. CDR3: CASSVGGQLTGNTIYF. The CDR3 DNA sequence: TGTGCCAGCAGCGTGGGGGGACAATTGACGGGAAACACCATATATTTT.

J is TRBJ1-1 and V is TRBV28; possibly TRBD1 for D (6 bases). The germline gives CDR1 MDHEN, CDR2 SYDVKM. The length of the CDR3 is 15 residues. Trimming removed 6 bases at V and 1 base at J, with 15 bases between. CDR3 residues: CASRLPGEKNTEAFF. CDR3 nucleotides: TGTGCCAGCAGGTTACCAGGGGAGAAGAACACTGAAGCTTTCTTT.

This clone has just one count. The chain joins TRBV13 to TRBJ2-5; no clear D. The tail of the sequence fits TRBJ2-7 better, so the J call may be wrong. Germline CDR1 is PRHDT and CDR2 is FYEKMQ (reference sequence). CDR3 length equals 15 residues. The CDR3 is CASSLGRDGTYEQYF. CDR3 sequence (DNA): TGTGCCAGCAGCTTAGGTAGAGACGGAACCTACGAGCAGTACTTC.

The chain carries TRBV9 and TRBJ2-2; TRBD2 is a possible D gene (6 bases). The V gene's germline CDR1 is SGDLS and CDR2 YYNGEE. The ends were cut back, 9 bases at V and 4 bases at J, with 13 bases in the middle. The CDR3 is made up of 13 amino acids. The CDR3 protein is CATAGGSTGELFF. The CDR3, as DNA: TGTGCCACCGCCGGGGGAAGCACCGGGGAGCTGTTTTTT. Looking up the rest from reference TRBV9 and TRBJ2-2 gives the full variable domain: DSGVTQTPKHLITATGQRVTLRCSPRSGDLSVYWYQQSLDQGLQFLIQYYNGEERAKGNILERFSAQQFPDLHSELNLSSLELGDSALYFCATAGGSTGELFFGEGSRLTVL.

This clone was counted a single time. The chain uses TRBV6-5 and TRBJ1-2; tentatively, D is TRBD1 (6 bases). V shed 2 bases and J shed 9 bases, with 7 bases lying between them. The CDR3 has 11 amino acids. Germline V gene lookup returns CDR1 MNHEY and CDR2 SVGAGI. The CDR3 reads CASSYQGSYTF. In nucleotides, the CDR3 is TGTGCCAGCAGTTACCAGGGGAGCTACACCTTC.

Here the CDR3 reads CASSQEVQLKYEQYF. The CDR3 DNA follows: TGCGCCAGCAGCCAAGAGGTACAGCTTAAGTACGAGCAGTACTTC. The rearrangement joins TRBV4-1 to TRBJ2-7; D not certain. The CDR3 extends over 15 amino acids. V was shortened by 0 bases and J by 4 bases, with 13 bases between the two germline ends. Germline values: CDR1 MGHRA, CDR2 YSYEKL.

The CDR3 here is CASSLGRSQLRFF. In DNA, the CDR3 is TGTGCCAGCAGCTTAGGCCGTTCGCAACTCCGGTTCTTC. The rearrangement links TRBV13 to TRBJ2-1; the D is unclear. From germline, CDR1 is PRHDT and CDR2 FYEKMQ (reference sequence). The CDR3 length is 13 residues. The V gene lost 0 bases and the J gene lost 15 bases, with 15 bases spanning the gap. The whole variable domain, remainder taken from reference TRBV13 and TRBJ2-1, is AAGVIQSPRHLIKEKRETATLKCYPIPRHDTVYWYQQGPGQDPQFLISFYEKMQSDKGSIPDRFSAQQFSDYHSELNMSSLELGDSALYFCASSLGRSQLRFFGPGTRLTVL.

The rearrangement uses TRBV29-1 and TRBJ2-7, with 11 bases matching TRBD1. This CDR3 region has 14 residues. The germline V gene has CDR1 SQVTM and CDR2 ANQGSEA. The junction had 1 base not matched to a gene; V was cut back by 3 bases and J by 0 bases. DNA of the CDR3: TGCAGCGTTGAGGGACAGGGGGGCTCCTACGAGCAGTACTTC. Its protein is CSVEGQGGSYEQYF.